This T cell receptor beta chain came from a study of blood T cells in healthy people across ages. Notes on the study in general: CMV status of donors was not determined, possibly confounding expanded clonotype changes. Samples with more naive T cells showed higher observed beta diversity.

Healthy Russian Caucasian donors spanned ages about 6 to 100 years. A J-beta primer mix and a sample-barcoded 5' primer were used in a second PCR of about 6 to 12 cycles. Via MiXCR, TCRdb re-called the 5' RACE reads, giving one row per CDR3 protein. In the table there are around 1.5 million distinct CDR3 sequences, approximately 63% of which are singletons. Trimming pared 3 bases from V and 0 bases from J, leaving 9 bases between. The CDR3 is 14 amino acids. The germline gives CDR1 DFQATT, CDR2 SNEGSKA (reference sequence). As concerns this clonotype: The antigen remains unidentified.

This receptor was taken from a man younger than 35 in good health. This chain connects TRBV20-1 to TRBJ2-1, with a weak D call TRBD2 (5 bases). The specimen was blood. The CDR3 nucleotides read TGCAGTGCTAGGATAGGGAGCTCCTACAATGAGCAGTTCTTC. Its protein is CSARIGSSYNEQFF.